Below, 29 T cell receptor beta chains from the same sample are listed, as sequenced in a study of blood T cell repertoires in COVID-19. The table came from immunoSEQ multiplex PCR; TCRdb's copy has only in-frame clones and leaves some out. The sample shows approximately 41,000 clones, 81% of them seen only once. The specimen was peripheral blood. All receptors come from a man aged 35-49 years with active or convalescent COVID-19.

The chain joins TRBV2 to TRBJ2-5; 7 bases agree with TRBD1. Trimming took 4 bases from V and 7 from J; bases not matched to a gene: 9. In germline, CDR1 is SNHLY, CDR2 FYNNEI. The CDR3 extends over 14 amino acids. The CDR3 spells CASSGGGDNRTQYF. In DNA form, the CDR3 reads TGTGCCAGCAGTGGAGGGGGCGATAATAGGACCCAGTACTTC.

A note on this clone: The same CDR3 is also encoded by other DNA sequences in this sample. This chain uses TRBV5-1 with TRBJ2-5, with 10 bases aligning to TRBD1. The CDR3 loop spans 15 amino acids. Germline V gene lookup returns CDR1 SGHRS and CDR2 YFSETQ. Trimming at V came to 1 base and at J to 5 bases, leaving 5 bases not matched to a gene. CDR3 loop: CASSLQTGGRETQYF. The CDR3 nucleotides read TGCGCCAGCAGCTTGCAGACAGGGGGCCGGGAGACCCAGTACTTC. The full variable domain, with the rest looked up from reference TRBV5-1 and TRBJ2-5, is KAGVTQTPRYLIKTRGQQVTLSCSPISGHRSVSWYQQTPGQGLQFLFEYFSETQRNKGNFPGRFSGRQFSNSRSEMNVSTLELGDSALYLCASSLQTGGRETQYFGPGTRLLVL.

The CDR3 region has the DNA TGTGCCAGCAGCGTTGCCCCCTCTCGGGAGCAGTACTTC. It encodes CASSVAPSREQYF. The chain carries TRBV9 and TRBJ2-7; no clear D gene. The V and J ends lost 2 bases and 7 bases respectively, with 13 bases between them. The CDR3 covers 13 residues. CDR1 is SGDLS, CDR2 YYNGEE, per germline.

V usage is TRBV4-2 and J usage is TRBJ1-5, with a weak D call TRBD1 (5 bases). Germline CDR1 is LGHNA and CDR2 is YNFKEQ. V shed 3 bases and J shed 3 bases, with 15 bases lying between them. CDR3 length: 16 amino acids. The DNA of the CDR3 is TGTGCCAGCAGCCAGTCCCAGGGTGTTCCCAATCAGCCCCAGCATTTT. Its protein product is CASSQSQGVPNQPQHF.

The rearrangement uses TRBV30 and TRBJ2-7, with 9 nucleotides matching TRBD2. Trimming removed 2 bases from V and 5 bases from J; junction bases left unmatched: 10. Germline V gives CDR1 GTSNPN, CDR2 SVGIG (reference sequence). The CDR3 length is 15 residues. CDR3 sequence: CAWSPLRAGGNEQYF. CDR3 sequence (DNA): TGTGCCTGGAGTCCCCTCAGAGCGGGGGGAAACGAGCAGTACTTC.

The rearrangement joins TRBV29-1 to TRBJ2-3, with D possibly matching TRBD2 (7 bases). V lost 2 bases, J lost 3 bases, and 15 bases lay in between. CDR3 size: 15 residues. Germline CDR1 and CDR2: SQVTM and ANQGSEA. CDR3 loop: CSVESGGKGTDTQYF. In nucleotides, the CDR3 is TGCAGCGTTGAATCGGGGGGCAAGGGTACAGATACGCAGTATTTT.

Written as DNA, the CDR3 is TGTGCCAGCAGTTCGAACGACAGGTACACAGATACGCAGTATTTT. The encoded protein is CASSSNDRYTDTQYF. This chain joins TRBV27 and TRBJ2-3; tentative D call: TRBD1 (6 bases). Trimming shortened V by 4 bases and J by 2 bases, and 13 bases separated the two germline ends. There are 15 residues in the CDR3. CDR1 is MNHEY, CDR2 SMNVEV, per germline (reference sequence).

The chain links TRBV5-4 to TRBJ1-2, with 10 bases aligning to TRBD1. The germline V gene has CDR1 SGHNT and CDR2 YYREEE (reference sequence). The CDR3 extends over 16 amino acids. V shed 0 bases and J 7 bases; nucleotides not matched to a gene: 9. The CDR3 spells CASSLGVGTGASGYTF. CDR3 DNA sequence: TGTGCCAGCAGCTTGGGGGTAGGGACAGGGGCTTCTGGCTACACCTTC. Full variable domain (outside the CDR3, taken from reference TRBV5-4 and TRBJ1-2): ETGVTQSPTHLIKTRGQQVTLRCSSQSGHNTVSWYQQALGQGPQFIFQYYREEENGRGNFPPRFSGLQFPNYSSELNVNALELDDSALYLCASSLGVGTGASGYTFGSGTRLTVV.

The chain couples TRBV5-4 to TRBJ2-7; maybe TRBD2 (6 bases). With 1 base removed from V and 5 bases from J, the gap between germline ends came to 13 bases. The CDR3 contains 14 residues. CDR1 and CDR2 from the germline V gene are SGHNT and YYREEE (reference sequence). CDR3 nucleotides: TGTGCCAGCAGCTTGCCCGGGAGCAACCACGAGCAGTACTTC. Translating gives CASSLPGSNHEQYF.

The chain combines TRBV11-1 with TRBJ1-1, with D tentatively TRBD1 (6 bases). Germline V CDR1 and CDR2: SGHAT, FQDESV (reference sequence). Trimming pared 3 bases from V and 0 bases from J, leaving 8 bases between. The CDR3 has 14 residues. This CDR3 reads CASSFSGVNTEAFF. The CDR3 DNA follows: TGTGCCAGCAGCTTTTCAGGGGTGAACACTGAAGCTTTCTTT.

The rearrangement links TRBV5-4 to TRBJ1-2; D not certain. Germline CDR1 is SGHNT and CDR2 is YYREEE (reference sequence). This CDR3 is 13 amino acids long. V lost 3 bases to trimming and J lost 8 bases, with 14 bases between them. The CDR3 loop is CASSSPGVEGYTF. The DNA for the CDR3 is TGTGCCAGCAGCTCCCCCGGGGTCGAGGGCTACACCTTC.

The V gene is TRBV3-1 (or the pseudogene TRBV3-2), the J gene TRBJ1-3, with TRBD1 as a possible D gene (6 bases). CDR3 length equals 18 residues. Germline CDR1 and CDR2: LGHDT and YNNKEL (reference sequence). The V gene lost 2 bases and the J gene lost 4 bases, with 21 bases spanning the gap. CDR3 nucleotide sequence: TGTGCCAGCAGCCAAAAGGGGGGGGCCAGTGTAAAAGGAAACACCATATATTTT. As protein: CASSQKGGASVKGNTIYF.

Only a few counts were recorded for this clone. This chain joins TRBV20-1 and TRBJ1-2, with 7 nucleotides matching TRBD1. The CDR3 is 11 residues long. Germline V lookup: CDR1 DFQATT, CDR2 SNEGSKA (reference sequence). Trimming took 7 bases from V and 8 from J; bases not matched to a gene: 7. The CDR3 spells CSVSGGSGYTF. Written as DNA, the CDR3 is TGCAGTGTTTCAGGGGGTTCCGGCTACACCTTC.

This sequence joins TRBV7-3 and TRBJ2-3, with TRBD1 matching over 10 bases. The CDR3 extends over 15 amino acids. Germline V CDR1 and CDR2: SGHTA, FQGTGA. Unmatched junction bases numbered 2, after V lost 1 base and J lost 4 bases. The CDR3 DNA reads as TGTGCCAGCAGCTTAATAGGACAGGGGGCAGATACGCAGTATTTT. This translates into CASSLIGQGADTQYF.

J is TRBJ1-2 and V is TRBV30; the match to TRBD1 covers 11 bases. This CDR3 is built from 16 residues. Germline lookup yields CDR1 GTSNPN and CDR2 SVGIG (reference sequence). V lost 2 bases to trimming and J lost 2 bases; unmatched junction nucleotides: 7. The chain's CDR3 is CAWSSGQGGGNYGYTF. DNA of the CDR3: TGTGCCTGGAGTTCGGGACAGGGGGGGGGAAACTATGGCTACACCTTC.

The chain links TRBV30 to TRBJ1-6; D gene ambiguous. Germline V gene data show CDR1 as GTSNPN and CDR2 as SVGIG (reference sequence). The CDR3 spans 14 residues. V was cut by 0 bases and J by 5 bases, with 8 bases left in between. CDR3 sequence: CAWSVEENNSPLHF. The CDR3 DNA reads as TGTGCCTGGAGTGTAGAGGAAAATAATTCACCCCTCCACTTT.

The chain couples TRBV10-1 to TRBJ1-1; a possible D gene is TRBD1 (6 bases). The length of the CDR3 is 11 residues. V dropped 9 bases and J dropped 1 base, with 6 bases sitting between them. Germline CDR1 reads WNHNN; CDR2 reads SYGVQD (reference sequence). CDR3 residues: CARQGNTEAFF. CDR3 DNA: TGCGCCAGACAGGGGAACACTGAAGCTTTCTTT.

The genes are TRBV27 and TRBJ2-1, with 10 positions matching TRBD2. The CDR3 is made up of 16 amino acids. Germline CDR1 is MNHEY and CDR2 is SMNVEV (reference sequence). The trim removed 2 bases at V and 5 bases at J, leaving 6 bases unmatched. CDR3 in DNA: TGTGCCAGCAGTTTACAACTAGCGGGACCTGACAATGAGCAGTTCTTC. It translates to CASSLQLAGPDNEQFF.

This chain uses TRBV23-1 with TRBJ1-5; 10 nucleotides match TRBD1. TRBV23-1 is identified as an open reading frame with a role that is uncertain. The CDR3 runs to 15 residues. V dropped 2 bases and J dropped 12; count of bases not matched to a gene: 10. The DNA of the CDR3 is TGCGCCAGCAGTCAAGCCGACAGGGGGCGAGGAATCCAGCATTTT. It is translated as CASSQADRGRGIQHF.

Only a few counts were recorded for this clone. This CDR3 reads CASSERWYEQYF. CDR3 bases: TGTGCCAGCAGTGAGCGGTGGTACGAGCAGTACTTC. This chain joins TRBV6-1 and TRBJ2-7; D gene unclear. Germline V lookup: CDR1 MNHNS, CDR2 SASEGT. V was clipped by 3 bases and J by 4 bases, with 7 bases between them. The CDR3 sequence is 12 residues long.

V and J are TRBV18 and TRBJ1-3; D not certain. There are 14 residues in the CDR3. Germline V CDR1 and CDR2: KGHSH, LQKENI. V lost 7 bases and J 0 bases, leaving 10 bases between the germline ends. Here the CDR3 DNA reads TGTGCCAGCTTACAACAGAGCTCTGGAAACACCATATATTTT. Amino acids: CASLQQSSGNTIYF.

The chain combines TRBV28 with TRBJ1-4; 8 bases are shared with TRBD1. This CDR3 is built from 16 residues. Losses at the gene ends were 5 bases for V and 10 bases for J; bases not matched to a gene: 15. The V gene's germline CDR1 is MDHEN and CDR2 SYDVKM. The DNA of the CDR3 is TGTGCCAGCAGTATGAGTAGACGCAGGGGGCTGGGAAAACTGTTTTTT. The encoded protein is CASSMSRRRGLGKLFF. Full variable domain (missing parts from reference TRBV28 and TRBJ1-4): DVKVTQSSRYLVKRTGEKVFLECVQDMDHENMFWYRQDPGLGLRLIYFSYDVKMKEKGDIPEGYSVSREKKERFSLILESASTNQTSMYLCASSMSRRRGLGKLFFGSGTQLSVL.

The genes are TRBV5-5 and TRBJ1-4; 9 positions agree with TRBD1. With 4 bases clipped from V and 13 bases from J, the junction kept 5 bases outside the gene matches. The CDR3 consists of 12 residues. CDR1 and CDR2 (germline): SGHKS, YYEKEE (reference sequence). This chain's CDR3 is CASSRGQGILFF. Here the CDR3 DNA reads TGTGCCAGCAGCCGAGGACAGGGGATACTGTTTTTT.

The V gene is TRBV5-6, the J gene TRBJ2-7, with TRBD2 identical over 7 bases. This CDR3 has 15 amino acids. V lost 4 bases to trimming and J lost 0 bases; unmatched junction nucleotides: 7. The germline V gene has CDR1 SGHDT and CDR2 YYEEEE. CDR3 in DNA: TGTGCCAGCAGCCCGCGGGGGAAGCCCTCCTACGAGCAGTACTTC. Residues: CASSPRGKPSYEQYF.

CDR3 amino acids: CAISESLTSGRYEQYF. CDR3 DNA sequence: TGTGCCATCAGTGAGTCCCTTACTAGCGGGAGATACGAGCAGTACTTC. The chain recombines TRBV10-3 with TRBJ2-7, with 11 bases fitting TRBD2. CDR1 and CDR2 from the germline V gene are ENHRY and SYGVKD. The J segment lost 4 bases and the V segment lost 0 bases, leaving 5 bases of the junction unmatched. The CDR3 sequence is 16 residues long.

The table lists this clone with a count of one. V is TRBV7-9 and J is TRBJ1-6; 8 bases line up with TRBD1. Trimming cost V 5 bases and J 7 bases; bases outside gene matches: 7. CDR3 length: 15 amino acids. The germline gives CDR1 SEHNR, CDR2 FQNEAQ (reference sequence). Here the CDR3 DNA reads TGTGCCAGCAGCCCCCGCCCAGGGGGCAATTCACCCCTCCACTTT. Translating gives CASSPRPGGNSPLHF.

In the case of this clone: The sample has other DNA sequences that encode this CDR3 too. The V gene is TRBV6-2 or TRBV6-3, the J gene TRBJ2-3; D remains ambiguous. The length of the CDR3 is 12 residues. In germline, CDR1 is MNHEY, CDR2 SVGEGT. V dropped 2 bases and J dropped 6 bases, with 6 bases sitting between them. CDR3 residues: CASSYPADTQYF. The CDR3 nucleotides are TGTGCCAGCAGTTACCCTGCGGATACGCAGTATTTT.

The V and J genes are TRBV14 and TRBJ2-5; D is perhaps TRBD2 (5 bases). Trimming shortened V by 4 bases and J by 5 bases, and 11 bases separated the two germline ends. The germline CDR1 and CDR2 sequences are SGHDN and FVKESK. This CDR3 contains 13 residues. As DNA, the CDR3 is TGTGCCAGCAGCCCCCTTTCGGGGGAGACCCAGTACTTC. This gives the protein CASSPLSGETQYF.

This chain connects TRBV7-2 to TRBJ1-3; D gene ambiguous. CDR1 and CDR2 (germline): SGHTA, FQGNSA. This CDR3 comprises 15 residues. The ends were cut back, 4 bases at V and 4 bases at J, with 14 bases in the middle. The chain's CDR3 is CASSSVAGKGNTIYF. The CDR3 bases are TGTGCCAGCAGCTCAGTCGCCGGGAAAGGAAACACCATATATTTT.